The 16 T cell receptor beta chains listed next were all sequenced from one sample in a study of T cells after yellow fever vaccination. Each CDR3 protein is one row after TCRdb ran MiXCR on the 5' RACE reads. Among fewer than 450,000 distinct CDR3 sequences, 9.5% to 13% were seen once, and the ten largest hold less than 20%. Sequences were derived from PBMCs, sampled on the day of the first yellow fever vaccination. The receptor set was obtained from a man between 18 and 35 years old who received the YFV17D yellow fever vaccine.

This clonotype was seen more than once but under ten times. V is TRBV7-2 and J is TRBJ1-5; 7 bases are shared with TRBD1. The CDR3 loop spans 15 amino acids. V was pared by 3 bases and J by 3 bases, with 5 bases of the junction left unmatched. Germline CDR1 and CDR2: SGHTA and FQGNSA. The CDR3 protein is CASSFRTGLNQPQHF. Here the CDR3 DNA reads TGTGCCAGCAGCTTCCGGACAGGCCTCAATCAGCCCCAGCATTTT.

The chain employs TRBV7-9 and TRBJ2-1; TRBD2 aligns across 8 bases. Germline V CDR1 and CDR2: SEHNR, FQNEAQ (reference sequence). Germline trimming cut 3 bases from V and 7 bases from J; bases unmatched to any gene: 11. This CDR3 comprises 16 residues. The CDR3 DNA reads as TGTGCCAGCAGCTTCTTACGGGGGGGGTTACTTAATGAGCAGTTCTTC. As protein: CASSFLRGGLLNEQFF.

The chain joins TRBV9 to TRBJ2-1; either TRBD1 or TRBD2 may supply D (5 bases each). Germline lookup yields CDR1 SGDLS and CDR2 YYNGEE. This CDR3 is built from 15 residues. V shed 3 bases and J shed 2 bases, with 12 bases lying between them. The CDR3 spells CASSAFEGPYNEQFF. CDR3 bases: TGTGCCAGCAGCGCTTTCGAGGGGCCCTACAATGAGCAGTTCTTC. The whole variable domain, filled in from reference TRBV9 and TRBJ2-1, reads DSGVTQTPKHLITATGQRVTLRCSPRSGDLSVYWYQQSLDQGLQFLIQYYNGEERAKGNILERFSAQQFPDLHSELNLSSLELGDSALYFCASSAFEGPYNEQFFGPGTRLTVL.

The sample holds a few counts of this clonotype. The gene calls are TRBV4-3 and TRBJ2-1, with 10 bases that match TRBD2. V shed 0 bases and J 4 bases; nucleotides not matched to a gene: 6. In germline, CDR1 is LGHNA, CDR2 YSLEER. This CDR3 has 17 amino acids. CDR3 loop: CASSQDLKRGGYNEQFF. CDR3 nucleotide sequence: TGCGCCAGCAGCCAAGATCTTAAGCGGGGGGGATACAATGAGCAGTTCTTC.

This clonotype appeared a few times. The chain combines TRBV5-1 with TRBJ2-1; 7 bases map to TRBD1. Germline values: CDR1 SGHRS, CDR2 YFSETQ. V lost 0 bases to trimming and J lost 8 bases; unmatched junction nucleotides: 11. The CDR3 has 16 amino acids. The CDR3: CASSLESRQGGDEQFF. CDR3 in DNA: TGCGCCAGCAGCTTGGAAAGTCGACAGGGTGGTGATGAGCAGTTCTTC.

This clonotype was counted many times. V gene TRBV4-3 combines with J gene TRBJ1-1, with 8 bases fitting TRBD1. Losses at the gene ends were 0 bases for V and 4 bases for J; bases not matched to a gene: 7. Germline-derived CDR1 and CDR2 are LGHNA and YSLEER. This CDR3 region has 16 residues. DNA for the CDR3: TGCGCCAGCAGCCAAGATCGAGGGACAGGAATCACTGAAGCTTTCTTT. Translated, it gives CASSQDRGTGITEAFF.

The table lists this clonotype with a few counts. The chain is built from TRBV12-3 or TRBV12-4 and TRBJ2-3, with TRBD2 as a possible D gene (5 bases). V lost 5 bases and J lost 14, with 14 bases in between. The CDR3 has 11 residues. This chain's CDR3 is CASSLSGLRYF. CDR3 nucleotide sequence: TGTGCCAGCAGTCTGAGCGGTCTAAGGTATTTT.

CDR3 sequence (DNA): TGTGCCAGTAGTATGGGGCAGGGTGGCCACAATGAGCAGTTCTTC. It encodes CASSMGQGGHNEQFF. The V gene is TRBV19, the J gene TRBJ2-1, with a weak D call TRBD1 (5 bases). V shed 3 bases and J shed 5 bases, with 14 bases lying between them. The CDR3 extends over 15 amino acids. Germline loops: CDR1 LNHDA, CDR2 SQIVND (reference sequence).

This clonotype came up a few times. The V call is TRBV29-1, the J call TRBJ2-7; D gene ambiguous. Deletions cut 6 bases from V and 3 bases from J, with 9 bases between. Germline-derived CDR1 and CDR2 are SQVTM and ANQGSEA. This CDR3 contains 11 residues. The CDR3 protein is CSVYGVYEQYV. In nucleotides, the CDR3 is TGCAGCGTCTACGGAGTCTACGAGCAGTACGTC.

This rearrangement joins TRBV6-1 to TRBJ1-2, with D possibly matching TRBD1 (5 bases). CDR1 is MNHNS, CDR2 SASEGT, per germline. The CDR3 extends over 14 amino acids. Trimming removed 4 bases from V and 6 bases from J, with 15 bases in between. The CDR3 DNA sequence: TGTGCCAGCAGTGCACCGGGACTCCGGAATGGCTACACCTTC. Encoded protein: CASSAPGLRNGYTF.

This clonotype was recorded a few times. The CDR3 loop reads CASKGLSGTFREQYV. The DNA for the CDR3 is TGTGCCAGCAAGGGGCTATCCGGGACCTTTCGCGAGCAGTACGTC. The chain joins TRBV6-2 or TRBV6-3 to TRBJ2-7; TRBD1 or TRBD2 may be the D gene (5 bases each). CDR1 and CDR2 from the germline V gene are MNHEY and SVGEGT. Trimming removed 7 bases from V and 6 bases from J, with 22 bases in between. The CDR3 is 15 residues long.

In its sample, this clonotype was seen a few times. The CDR3 reads CASSRYPTYEQYF. The CDR3 DNA follows: TGTGCCAGTAGTAGATACCCTACCTACGAGCAGTACTTC. The chain is built from TRBV19 and TRBJ2-7; D is ambiguous. The V and J ends lost 4 bases and 2 bases respectively, with 9 bases between them. Germline V gives CDR1 LNHDA, CDR2 SQIVND (reference sequence). The CDR3 has 13 residues.

This clonotype was found a few times. The J gene is TRBJ2-1, the V gene TRBV20-1; 12 bases match TRBD2. The CDR3 runs 15 residues. V shed 5 bases and J 15 bases; nucleotides not matched to a gene: 17. Germline CDR1 DFQATT, CDR2 SNEGSKA (reference sequence). The CDR3 spells CSAFGLAGGPGQSFF. CDR3 DNA: TGCAGTGCTTTCGGGCTAGCGGGGGGGCCAGGCCAATCGTTCTTC.

This clonotype was seen more than once but under ten times. The rearrangement uses TRBV20-1 and TRBJ2-3; 11 bases fit TRBD2. The V and J ends lost 4 bases and 2 bases, in that order; junction bases with no gene match: 5. Germline V lookup: CDR1 DFQATT, CDR2 SNEGSKA (reference sequence). The CDR3 consists of 15 residues. As DNA, the CDR3 is TGCAGTGCTACCGGGACTAGCGGAGACACAGATACGCAGTATTTT. Its translation is CSATGTSGDTDTQYF.

This clonotype came up a few times. The V and J genes are TRBV5-1 and TRBJ2-2, with TRBD1 matching 7 bases. The ends lost 4 bases at V and 0 bases at J; junction bases unmatched: 3. The CDR3 runs to 15 residues. Germline lookup yields CDR1 SGHRS and CDR2 YFSETQ. The CDR3 spells CASSMDRPNTGELFF. CDR3 in DNA: TGCGCCAGCAGCATGGACAGGCCGAACACCGGGGAGCTGTTTTTT.

This sequence joins TRBV12-3 or TRBV12-4 and TRBJ1-2, with TRBD1 matching over 7 bases. The CDR3 consists of 15 residues. The trim removed 6 bases at V and 4 bases at J, leaving 11 bases unmatched. CDR3 nucleotides: TGTGCCAGCAGCCCCTTTAGACAGGGTGGCTATGGCTACACCTTC. Protein product: CASSPFRQGGYGYTF.